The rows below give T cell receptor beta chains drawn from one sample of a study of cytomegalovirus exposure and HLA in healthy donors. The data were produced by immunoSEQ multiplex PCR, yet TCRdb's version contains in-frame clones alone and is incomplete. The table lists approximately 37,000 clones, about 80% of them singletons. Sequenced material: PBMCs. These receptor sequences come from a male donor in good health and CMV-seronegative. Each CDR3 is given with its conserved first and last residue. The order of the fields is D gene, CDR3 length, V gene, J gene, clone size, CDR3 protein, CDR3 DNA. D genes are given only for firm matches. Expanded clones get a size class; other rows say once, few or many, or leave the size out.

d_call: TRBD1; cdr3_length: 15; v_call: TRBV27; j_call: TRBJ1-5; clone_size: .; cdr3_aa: CASSVGTGVDQPQHF; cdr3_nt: TGTGCCAGCAGTGTTGGGACAGGGGTAGATCAGCCCCAGCATTTT
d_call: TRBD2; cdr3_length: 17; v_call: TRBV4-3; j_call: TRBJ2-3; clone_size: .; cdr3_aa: CASSQDPAGGPTDTQYF; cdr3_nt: TGCGCCAGCAGCCAAGATCCCGCGGGAGGGCCGACAGATACGCAGTATTTT
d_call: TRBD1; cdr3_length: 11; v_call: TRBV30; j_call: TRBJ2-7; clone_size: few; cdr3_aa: CAGQGEYEQYF; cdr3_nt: TGTGCCGGACAGGGGGAATACGAGCAGTACTTC
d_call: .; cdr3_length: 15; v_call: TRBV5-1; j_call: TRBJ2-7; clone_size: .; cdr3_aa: CASRIEEGLPYEQYF; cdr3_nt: TGCGCCAGCAGGATCGAGGAGGGGCTCCCCTACGAGCAGTACTTC
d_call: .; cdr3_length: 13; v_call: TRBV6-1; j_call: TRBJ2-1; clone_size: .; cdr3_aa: CARSADRQDEQFF; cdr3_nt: TGTGCCAGAAGTGCAGACAGGCAAGATGAGCAGTTCTTC
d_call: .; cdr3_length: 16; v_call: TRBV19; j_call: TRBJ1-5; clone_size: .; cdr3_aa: CASSMIGEGSNQPQHF; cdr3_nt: TGTGCCAGTAGTATGATCGGGGAGGGGAGCAATCAGCCCCAGCATTTT
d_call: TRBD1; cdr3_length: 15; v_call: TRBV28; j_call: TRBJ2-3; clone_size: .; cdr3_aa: CASSSTTGITDTQYF; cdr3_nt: TGTGCCAGCAGTTCGACGACAGGGATCACAGATACGCAGTATTTT
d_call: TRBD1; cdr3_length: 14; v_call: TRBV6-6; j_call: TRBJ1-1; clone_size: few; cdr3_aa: CASSTRDRGNGAFF; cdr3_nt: TGTGCCAGCAGTACCCGGGACAGGGGGAATGGAGCTTTCTTT
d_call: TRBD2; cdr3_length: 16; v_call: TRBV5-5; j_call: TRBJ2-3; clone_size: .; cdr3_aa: CASSRQGLAGVDTQYF; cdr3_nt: TGTGCCAGCAGCCGTCAGGGACTAGCGGGAGTAGATACGCAGTATTTT
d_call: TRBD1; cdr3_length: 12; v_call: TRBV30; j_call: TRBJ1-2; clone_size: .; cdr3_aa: CAWTTGERGYTF; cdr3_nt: TGTGCCTGGACAACAGGGGAGCGGGGCTACACCTTC
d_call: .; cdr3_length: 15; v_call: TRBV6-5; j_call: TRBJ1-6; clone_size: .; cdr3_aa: CASTDRGTFNSPLHF; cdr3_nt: TGTGCCAGCACCGACCGCGGGACCTTTAATTCACCCCTCCACTTT
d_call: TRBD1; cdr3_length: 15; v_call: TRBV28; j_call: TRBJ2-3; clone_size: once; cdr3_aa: CASSYGTGVEDTQYF; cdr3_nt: TGTGCCAGCAGTTACGGGACAGGGGTTGAAGATACGCAGTATTTT
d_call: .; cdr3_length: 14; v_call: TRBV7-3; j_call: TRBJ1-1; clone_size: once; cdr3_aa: CASSLSGLNTEAFF; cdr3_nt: TGTGCCAGCAGCTTATCAGGGTTGAACACTGAAGCTTTCTTT
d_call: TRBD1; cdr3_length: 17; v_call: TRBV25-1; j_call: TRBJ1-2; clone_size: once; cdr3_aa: CASSESRDRAAAKGYTF; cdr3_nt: TGTGCCAGCAGTGAAAGTCGGGACAGGGCGGCGGCTAAAGGCTACACCTTC
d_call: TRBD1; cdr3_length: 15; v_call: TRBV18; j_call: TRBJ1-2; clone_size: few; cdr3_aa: CASSSRQGESGGYTF; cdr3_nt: TGTGCCAGCTCATCGAGACAGGGGGAAAGTGGTGGCTACACCTTC
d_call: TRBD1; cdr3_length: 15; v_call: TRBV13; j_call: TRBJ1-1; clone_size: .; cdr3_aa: CASRDRGRGGTEAFF; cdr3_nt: TGTGCCAGCAGGGACAGGGGGCGCGGGGGCACTGAAGCTTTCTTT
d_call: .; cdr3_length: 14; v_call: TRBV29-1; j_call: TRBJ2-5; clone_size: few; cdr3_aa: CSVGGLSAIGTQYF; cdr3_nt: TGCAGCGTTGGGGGGCTCTCAGCAATAGGGACCCAGTACTTC
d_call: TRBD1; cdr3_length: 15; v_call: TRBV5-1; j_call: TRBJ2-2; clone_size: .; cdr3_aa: CASSWGQTNTGELFF; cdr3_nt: TGCGCCAGCAGCTGGGGACAGACCAACACCGGGGAGCTGTTTTTT
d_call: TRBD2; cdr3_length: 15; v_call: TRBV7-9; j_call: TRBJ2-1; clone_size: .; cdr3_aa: CASRPSGRRYNEQFF; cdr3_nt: TGTGCCAGCAGACCTAGCGGGAGGCGATACAATGAGCAGTTCTTC
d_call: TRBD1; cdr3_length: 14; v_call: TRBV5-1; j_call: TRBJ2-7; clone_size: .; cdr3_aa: CASSLDRGTYEQYF; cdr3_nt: TGCGCCAGCAGCTTGGACAGGGGGACTTACGAGCAGTACTTC
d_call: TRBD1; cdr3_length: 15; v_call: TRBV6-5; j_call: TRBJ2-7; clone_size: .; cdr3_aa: CASSYSGDRLYEQYF; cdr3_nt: TGTGCCAGCAGTTACTCCGGGGACAGACTCTACGAGCAGTACTTC
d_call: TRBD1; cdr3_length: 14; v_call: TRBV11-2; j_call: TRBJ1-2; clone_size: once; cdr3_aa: CASSLAGGYHGYTF; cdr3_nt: TGTGCCAGCAGCTTAGCAGGGGGCTATCATGGCTACACCTTC
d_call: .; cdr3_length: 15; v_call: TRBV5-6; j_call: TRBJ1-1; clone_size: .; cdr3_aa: CASSNYRAMNTEAFF; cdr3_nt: TGTGCCAGCAGCAACTACAGGGCCATGAACACTGAAGCTTTCTTT
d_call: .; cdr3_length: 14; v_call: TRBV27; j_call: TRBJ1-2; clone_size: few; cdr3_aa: CASSFSVGPYGYTF; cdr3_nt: TGTGCCAGCAGTTTTTCAGTGGGGCCCTATGGCTACACCTTC
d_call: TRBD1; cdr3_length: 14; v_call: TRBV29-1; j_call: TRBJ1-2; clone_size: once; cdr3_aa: CSVRGQILGYGYTF; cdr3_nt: TGCAGCGTTCGGGGACAGATCCTTGGCTATGGCTACACCTTC
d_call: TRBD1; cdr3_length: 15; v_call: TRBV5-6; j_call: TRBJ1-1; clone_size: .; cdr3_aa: CASSLGDRDNTEAFF; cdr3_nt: TGTGCCAGCAGCTTGGGGGACAGGGACAACACTGAAGCTTTCTTT
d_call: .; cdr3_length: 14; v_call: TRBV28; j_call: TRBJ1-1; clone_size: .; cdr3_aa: CASRSGNRDTEAFF; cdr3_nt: TGTGCCAGCAGGTCGGGGAATAGGGACACTGAAGCTTTCTTT
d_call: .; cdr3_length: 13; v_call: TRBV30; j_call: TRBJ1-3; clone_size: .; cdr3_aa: CAWSFGRGNTIYF; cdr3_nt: TGTGCCTGGAGTTTCGGGAGGGGGAACACCATATATTTT
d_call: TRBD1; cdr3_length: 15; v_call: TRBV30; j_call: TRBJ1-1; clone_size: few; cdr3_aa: CAWSVGQGSNTEAFF; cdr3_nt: TGTGCCTGGAGTGTCGGACAGGGGTCGAACACTGAAGCTTTCTTT
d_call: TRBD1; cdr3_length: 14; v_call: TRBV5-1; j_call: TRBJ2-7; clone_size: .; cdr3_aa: CASSLVTGAYEQYF; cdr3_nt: TGCGCCAGCAGCTTGGTGACAGGGGCGTACGAGCAGTACTTC
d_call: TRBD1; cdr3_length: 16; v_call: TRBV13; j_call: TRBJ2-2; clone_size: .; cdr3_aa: CASSSRDRGNTGELFF; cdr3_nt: TGTGCCAGCAGCTCCCGGGACAGGGGGAACACCGGGGAGCTGTTTTTT
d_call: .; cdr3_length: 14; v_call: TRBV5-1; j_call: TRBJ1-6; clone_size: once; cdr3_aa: CASSWRQLNSPLHF; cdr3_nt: TGCGCCAGCAGCTGGAGACAGCTTAATTCACCCCTCCACTTT
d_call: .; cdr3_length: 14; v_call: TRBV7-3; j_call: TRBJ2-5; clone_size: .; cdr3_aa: CASSLSGQQETQYF; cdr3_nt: TGTGCCAGCAGCTTAAGCGGCCAACAAGAGACCCAGTACTTC
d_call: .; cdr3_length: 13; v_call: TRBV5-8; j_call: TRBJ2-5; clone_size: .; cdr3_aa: CASSLRGAETQYF; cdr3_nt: TGTGCCAGCAGCCTCAGAGGTGCCGAGACCCAGTACTTC
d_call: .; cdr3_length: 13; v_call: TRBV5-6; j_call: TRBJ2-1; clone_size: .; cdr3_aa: CASSLTRYNEQFF; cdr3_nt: TGTGCCAGCAGCTTGACTAGATACAATGAGCAGTTCTTC
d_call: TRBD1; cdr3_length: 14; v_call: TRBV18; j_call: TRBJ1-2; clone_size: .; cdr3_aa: CASSPPDRDGGYTF; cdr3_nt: TGTGCCAGCTCACCACCGGACAGGGATGGTGGCTACACCTTC
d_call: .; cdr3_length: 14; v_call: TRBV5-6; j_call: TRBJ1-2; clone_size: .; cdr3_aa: CASSLVIGGYGYTF; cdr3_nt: TGTGCCAGCAGCTTGGTAATAGGGGGATATGGCTACACCTTC
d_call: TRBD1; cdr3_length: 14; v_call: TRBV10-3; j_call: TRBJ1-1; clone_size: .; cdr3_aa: CAISQTGGGTEAFF; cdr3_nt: TGTGCCATCAGTCAGACAGGGGGAGGGACTGAAGCTTTCTTT
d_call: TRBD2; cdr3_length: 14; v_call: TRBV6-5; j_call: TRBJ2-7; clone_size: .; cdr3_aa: CASRPSGGTYEQYF; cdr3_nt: TGTGCCAGCAGACCCTCGGGGGGTACCTACGAGCAGTACTTC
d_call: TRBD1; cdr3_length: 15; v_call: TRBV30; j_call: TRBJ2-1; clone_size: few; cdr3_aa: CAWSTGGAPYNEQFF; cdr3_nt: TGTGCCTGGAGTACAGGGGGCGCCCCCTACAATGAGCAGTTCTTC
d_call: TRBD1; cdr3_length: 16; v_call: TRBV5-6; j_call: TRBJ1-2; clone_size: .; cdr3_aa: CASRKVRTGLYHGYTF; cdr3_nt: TGTGCCAGCAGGAAGGTTCGGACAGGGTTGTATCATGGCTACACCTTC
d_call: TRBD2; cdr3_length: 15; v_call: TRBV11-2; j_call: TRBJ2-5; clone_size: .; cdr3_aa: CASSLGGGGDETQYF; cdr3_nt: TGTGCCAGCAGCTTAGGGGGCGGGGGAGATGAGACCCAGTACTTC